A single sample is the source of the 5 T cell receptor beta chains below, sequenced in a study of T-cell memory formation after mild COVID-19. TCRdb used MiXCR to reprocess the 5' RACE reads, holding one entry per CDR3 protein. The sample includes 250,000 to 350,000 distinct CDR3 sequences, roughly 19% of them seen just once. Sequenced input: PBMCs or a T cell subset sorted from them (not recorded which). All receptors derive from a man in his late teens or twenties who had mild COVID-19 (a few samples of this study predate the infection). Cell type and time point are not known.

This clonotype was observed at least ten times. V is TRBV7-9 and J is TRBJ2-7; the D gene is possibly TRBD1 (5 bases). The CDR3 is 11 residues long. From germline, CDR1 is SEHNR and CDR2 FQNEAQ (reference sequence). V dropped 4 bases and J dropped 9 bases, with 10 bases sitting between them. The DNA of the CDR3 is TGTGCCAGCAGCTCAGGGTTCGGGCAGTACGTC. Translated, it gives CASSSGFGQYV.

This clonotype came up a few times. This sequence joins TRBV13 and TRBJ2-5; 8 bases line up with TRBD1. The CDR3 is 17 residues long. Germline lookup yields CDR1 PRHDT and CDR2 FYEKMQ (reference sequence). V trimming: 2 bases; J trimming: 5 bases; junction bases outside the gene matches: 13. Here the CDR3 DNA reads TGTGCCAGCAGCTTAAGCTTCGCGGACAGGGCCGCGGAGACCCAGTACTTC. Translation gives CASSLSFADRAAETQYF. Drawing the rest from reference TRBV13 and TRBJ2-5, the complete variable domain is AAGVIQSPRHLIKEKRETATLKCYPIPRHDTVYWYQQGPGQDPQFLISFYEKMQSDKGSIPDRFSAQQFSDYHSELNMSSLELGDSALYFCASSLSFADRAAETQYFGPGTRLLVL.

This clonotype was seen more than once but under ten times. The chain combines TRBV15 with TRBJ2-3; TRBD2 might be the D (6 bases). With 6 bases removed from V and 3 bases from J, the gap between germline ends came to 16 bases. CDR3 length: 15 residues. Germline V gene lookup returns CDR1 LNHNV and CDR2 YYDKDF (reference sequence). This chain's CDR3 is CATSHAAGWTDTQYF. The CDR3 bases are TGTGCCACCAGTCACGCGGCGGGGTGGACAGATACGCAGTATTTT.

The chain joins TRBV4-3 to TRBJ2-7; unclear D gene. Trimming stripped 1 base from V and 3 bases from J, with 7 bases between. The CDR3 is 13 amino acids. Germline V gives CDR1 LGHNA, CDR2 YSLEER. CDR3 nucleotides: TGCGCCAGCAGCCAAGTACTGGGCTACGAGCAGTACTTC. Translated, it gives CASSQVLGYEQYF.

The sample holds a few counts of this clonotype. V gene TRBV20-1 combines with J gene TRBJ2-5; no clear D gene. Looked up from germline, CDR1 is DFQATT and CDR2 is SNEGSKA (reference sequence). The CDR3 covers 12 residues. Trimming cost V 3 bases and J 2 bases, with 7 bases left between them. The CDR3 DNA follows: TGCAGTGCTAGGCCGGCACAAGAGACCCAGTACTTC. This gives the protein CSARPAQETQYF.